This T cell receptor (beta chain) was sequenced during a study of regulatory T cells in long-lasting Graves disease. As for time point: newly diagnosed GD, antithyroid drugs for less than 3 months. Following extraction of RNA from PBMCs, that RNA was used to make the TCR library. CDR3 regions were amplified by Arm-PCR using iRepertoire HTBI primers to build TCR beta libraries. MiXCR, run by TCRdb on the multiplex PCR reads, gives a single entry per CDR3 protein. The data contain 400,000 to 650,000 distinct CDR3 sequences, about 16% of them singletons. V lost 6 bases, J lost 1 base, and 13 bases lay in between. This CDR3 is built from 15 residues. Germline V lookup: CDR1 SGHTA, CDR2 FQGNSA. This sample was shared with a second study, whose subject was T cells in Graves' hyperthyroidism and ophthalmopathy. Per that paper: It was uncontrolled infection, other autoimmune disease, pregnancy or lactation that excluded patients.

The rearrangement uses TRBV7-2 and TRBJ1-5; D is undetermined. This TCR came from a woman aged 35-60 years with Graves disease. The sequencing here drew on peripheral blood mononuclear cells (PBMCs), taken at new diagnosis, from a patient treated with antithyroid drugs. CDR3 sequence: CASSFSGLSNQPQHF. In nucleotides, the CDR3 is TGTGCCAGCAGTTTTTCCGGCCTAAGCAATCAGCCCCAGCATTTT.